This TCR beta chain came from a study of blood T cell repertoires in COVID-19. In the source study's methods: Estimation of nucleated cell counts was performed using reference gene primer amplification. This table comes from immunoSEQ multiplex PCR, and its TCRdb copy is limited to in-frame clones, with some not included. Clonal size and the V and J genes are those of that table, whereas D and trimming came from the DNA. The sample shows roughly 110,000 clones, approximately 84% of them seen only once. The sequenced sample consisted of peripheral blood. This clonotype originated in a man aged 45-65 years with acute or convalescent COVID-19.

This CDR3 is CASSSQGGGNSPLHF. As DNA, the CDR3 is TGTGCCAGCAGCTCCCAGGGAGGGGGTAATTCACCCCTCCACTTT. J is TRBJ1-6 and V is TRBV9; possible D gene TRBD1, 6 bases. The CDR3 is 15 amino acids. Trimming stripped 4 bases from V and 6 bases from J, with 14 bases between. Looked up from germline, CDR1 is SGDLS and CDR2 is YYNGEE.